The source of this TCR beta chain is a study of spatial heterogeneity in lung cancer. Each CDR3 protein is one row after TCRdb ran MiXCR on the 5' RACE reads. The table lists tens of thousands of distinct CDR3 sequences, about 9.4% of them singletons. The time point is: sample taken at primary tumor resection. Unsorted whole RNA of tumor, nontumor lung or frozen PBMC was sequenced. A few counts support this clonotype. This CDR3 has 14 amino acids. The ends were cut back, 7 bases at V and 6 bases at J, with 16 bases in the middle. Germline loops: CDR1 SGDLS, CDR2 YYNGEE. This TCR derives from a male donor with early-stage non-small cell lung cancer. The material sequenced was PBMCs, taken at surgery. The chain is built from TRBV9 and TRBJ2-2; maybe TRBD1 (7 bases). The CDR3 loop reads CASGGDSPSGELFF. The CDR3 coding sequence is TGTGCCAGCGGAGGGGACAGTCCTTCCGGGGAGCTGTTTTTT.